The next 25 T cell receptor beta chains were all read from a single sample in a study of T cell responses to AZD1222 COVID-19 vaccine. Using immunoSEQ multiplex PCR, the repertoire was profiled, and TCRdb retains in-frame clones only, with some absent. The table lists 70,000 to 80,000 clones, around three quarters of them singletons. Source: peripheral blood, taken 28 days after the second AZD1222 dose. The receptors come from an adult who received the AZD1222 COVID-19 vaccine.

CDR3 region: CASSQGPGDSYEQYF. The CDR3 bases are TGTGCCAGCAGCCAAGGTCCAGGTGACTCCTACGAGCAGTACTTC. The chain recombines TRBV4-2 with TRBJ2-7; no firm D call. The CDR3 has 15 residues. V gave up 1 base and J gave up 0 bases, with 10 bases separating them. CDR1 is LGHNA, CDR2 YNFKEQ, per germline.

The rearrangement uses TRBV5-4 and TRBJ2-1; D is uncertain. Per germline, CDR1 SGHNT and CDR2 YYREEE (reference sequence). CDR3 size: 16 residues. Deletions cut 5 bases from V and 0 bases from J, with 15 bases between. As DNA, the CDR3 is TGTGCCAGCAGTCTGTCGTCTACCACCTCCTACAATGAGCAGTTCTTC. Its translation is CASSLSSTTSYNEQFF.

The chain recombines TRBV30 with TRBJ1-6, with 10 bases matching TRBD1. Losses at the gene ends were 5 bases for V and 14 bases for J; bases not matched to a gene: 15. From germline, CDR1 is GTSNPN and CDR2 SVGIG (reference sequence). This CDR3 contains 15 residues. In DNA form, the CDR3 reads TGTGCCTGGGGCGACCCTGGGACAGGGGTAAGAGCCCTCCACTTT. Protein sequence: CAWGDPGTGVRALHF.

The rearrangement links TRBV29-1 to TRBJ2-5, with a tentative D call TRBD1 (5 bases). This CDR3 comprises 13 residues. Trimming stripped 4 bases from V and 0 bases from J, with 9 bases between. The V gene's germline CDR1 is SQVTM and CDR2 ANQGSEA. CDR3 in DNA: TGCAGCGTTGTGACAGCGTACCAAGAGACCCAGTACTTC. This codes for CSVVTAYQETQYF.

Of note for this clone: This sample includes further DNA sequences coding for the same CDR3. The V call is TRBV27, the J call TRBJ2-7, with D tentatively TRBD2 (5 bases). The V and J ends lost 5 bases and 1 base respectively, with 9 bases between them. CDR3 length: 13 residues. CDR1 MNHEY and CDR2 SMNVEV come from the germline V gene (reference sequence). DNA for the CDR3: TGTGCCAGCAGTCTCACGGGGTCCTACGAGCAGTACTTC. Residues: CASSLTGSYEQYF.

The chain combines TRBV18 with TRBJ1-3, with D perhaps matching TRBD1 (5 bases). V lost 3 bases and J 7 bases, leaving 10 bases between the germline ends. The CDR3 loop spans 13 amino acids. Germline CDR1 and CDR2: KGHSH and LQKENI. CDR3 in DNA: TGTGCCAGCTCACCTGCGCACAGGAACACCATATATTTT. It is translated as CASSPAHRNTIYF.

V and J are TRBV5-1 and TRBJ2-2; D is uncertain. CDR1 SGHRS and CDR2 YFSETQ come from the germline V gene. This CDR3 spans 16 amino acids. V dropped 4 bases and J dropped 2 bases, with 15 bases sitting between them. The chain's CDR3 is CASSPLAVQNTGELFF. The CDR3 nucleotides are TGCGCCAGCAGCCCCTTGGCAGTACAAAACACCGGGGAGCTGTTTTTT.

The chain links TRBV9 to TRBJ1-4; tentative D call: TRBD1 (6 bases). The CDR3 consists of 15 residues. V lost 4 bases, J lost 6 bases, and 16 bases lay in between. Germline V gives CDR1 SGDLS, CDR2 YYNGEE. CDR3 DNA sequence: TGTGCCAGCAGCACTCTGACAGGTGGGGATGAAAAACTGTTTTTT. It is translated as CASSTLTGGDEKLFF.

Comment on this clone: At one of its ends the junction is not consistent with the germline gene, which may arise from a read error. The chain joins TRBV29-1 to TRBJ2-5; D unresolved. The CDR3 covers 10 residues. Germline V gene lookup returns CDR1 SQVTM and CDR2 ANQGSEA. The CDR3 DNA follows: TGCAGCGTTGAAGCGCGAGGCGAGAACTTC. Protein: CSVEARGENF.

The chain recombines TRBV19 with TRBJ1-5; TRBD1 might be the D (5 bases). Germline V gives CDR1 LNHDA, CDR2 SQIVND (reference sequence). The length of the CDR3 is 15 residues. The V gene lost 3 bases and the J gene lost 1 base, with 10 bases spanning the gap. The CDR3 region has the DNA TGTGCCAGTAGTATGGGGCAGGGAAGCAATCAGCCCCAGCATTTT. This encodes CASSMGQGSNQPQHF. The whole variable domain, filled in from reference TRBV19 and TRBJ1-5, reads DGGITQSPKYLFRKEGQNVTLSCEQNLNHDAMYWYRQDPGQGLRLIYYSQIVNDFQKGDIAEGYSVSREKKESFPLTVTSAQKNPTAFYLCASSMGQGSNQPQHFGDGTRLSIL.

This sequence joins TRBV6-2 or TRBV6-3 and TRBJ2-1; D is uncertain. CDR1 MNHEY and CDR2 SVGEGT come from the germline V gene. V lost 5 bases to trimming and J lost 3 bases, with 5 bases between them. CDR3 length: 12 residues. The CDR3 here is CASSDDYNEQFF. The DNA of the CDR3 is TGTGCCAGCAGTGACGACTACAATGAGCAGTTCTTC.

The sample holds one count of this clone. The genes are TRBV7-9 and TRBJ2-3; TRBD2 agrees at 10 bases. CDR1 and CDR2 (germline): SEHNR, FQNEAQ (reference sequence). The CDR3 has 17 residues. The junction had 14 bases not matched to a gene; V was cut back by 6 bases and J by 5 bases. The DNA for the CDR3 is TGTGCCAGCAGTCAATGGATTCTAGCGGGAGATAAAGATACGCAGTATTTT. This gives the protein CASSQWILAGDKDTQYF.

In this sample, this clone turned up a few times. The J gene is TRBJ1-5, the V gene TRBV18; 7 positions match TRBD1. Germline CDR1 and CDR2: KGHSH and LQKENI. V shed 6 bases, J shed 7 bases, and the junction held 6 bases outside the gene matches. The CDR3 runs 13 residues. The CDR3 protein is CASSDRAGQPQHF. CDR3 in DNA: TGTGCCAGCTCCGACAGGGCGGGGCAGCCCCAGCATTTT.

CDR3 sequence reads: CATSAQGGNQPQHF. The CDR3 DNA sequence: TGTGCCACCAGTGCACAGGGAGGCAATCAGCCCCAGCATTTT. J is TRBJ1-5 and V is TRBV24-1; the D gene is possibly TRBD1 (6 bases). Germline V gene data show CDR1 as KGHDR and CDR2 as SFDVKD. V lost 5 bases and J 2 bases, leaving 9 bases between the germline ends. CDR3 length: 14 amino acids.

The chain employs TRBV10-1 and TRBJ2-7, with a possible D match to TRBD1 (6 bases). The CDR3 contains 13 residues. Trimming stripped 6 bases from V and 1 base from J, with 10 bases between. Germline assignment: CDR1 WNHNN and CDR2 SYGVQD (reference sequence). In DNA, the CDR3 is TGCGCCAGCAGCCGCGGACAGTCCTACGAGCAGTACTTC. It is translated as CASSRGQSYEQYF.

The rearrangement uses TRBV24-1 and TRBJ2-7, with 13 bases lining up with TRBD2. Germline V gene lookup returns CDR1 KGHDR and CDR2 SFDVKD. The junction had 9 bases not matched to a gene; V was cut back by 3 bases and J by 2 bases. This CDR3 is built from 18 residues. CDR3: CATSDAGTSGADPYEQYF. As DNA, the CDR3 is TGTGCCACCAGTGATGCCGGGACTAGCGGGGCAGACCCCTACGAGCAGTACTTC.

The chain recombines TRBV5-4 with TRBJ2-3; 14 bases fit TRBD2. CDR3 length equals 20 residues. The V and J ends lost 0 bases and 0 bases, in that order; junction bases with no gene match: 9. Germline CDR1 SGHNT, CDR2 YYREEE (reference sequence). This chain's CDR3 is CASSLDGLAGGFDSTDTQYF. Here the CDR3 DNA reads TGTGCCAGCAGCTTGGACGGACTAGCGGGGGGCTTCGATAGCACAGATACGCAGTATTTT. Supplemented by reference TRBV5-4 and TRBJ2-3, the full variable domain reads ETGVTQSPTHLIKTRGQQVTLRCSSQSGHNTVSWYQQALGQGPQFIFQYYREEENGRGNFPPRFSGLQFPNYSSELNVNALELDDSALYLCASSLDGLAGGFDSTDTQYFGPGTRLTVL.

This chain links TRBV7-9 with TRBJ2-5; 12 nucleotides agree with TRBD2. CDR3 length: 15 residues. Germline lookup yields CDR1 SEHNR and CDR2 FQNEAQ (reference sequence). V lost 1 base to trimming and J lost 10 bases; unmatched junction nucleotides: 7. The DNA for the CDR3 is TGTGCCAGCAGCTTAGATCCGGCTAGCGGGAGGGTCCAGTACTTC. It translates to CASSLDPASGRVQYF.

The chain recombines TRBV7-8 with TRBJ1-4; no clear D gene. Germline CDR1 reads SGHVS; CDR2 reads FQNEAQ. V shed 6 bases and J shed 0 bases, with 14 bases lying between them. This CDR3 region has 16 residues. The CDR3 coding sequence is TGTGCCAGCAGTCCTTTTTCTGGTGCAACTAATGAAAAACTGTTTTTT. It codes for CASSPFSGATNEKLFF.

The chain has TRBV11-3 and TRBJ2-1; possibly TRBD1 or TRBD2 for D (6 bases each). The V end was cut by 5 bases, the J end by 7 bases, with 24 bases between. The CDR3 sequence is 17 residues long. Germline V gene lookup returns CDR1 SGHNT and CDR2 YENEEA. CDR3 loop: CASSPRGAADPRNEQFF. The DNA for the CDR3 is TGTGCCAGCAGCCCTAGGGGGGCGGCAGACCCTAGGAATGAGCAGTTCTTC.

The V gene is TRBV7-2, the J gene TRBJ1-6; D is possibly TRBD1 (6 bases). CDR1 is SGHTA and CDR2 is FQGNSA in the germline V gene. Trimming left V 2 bases short and J 7 bases short, with 12 bases between. The CDR3 consists of 15 residues. The CDR3 nucleotides read TGTGCCAGCAGCTTATATCCAGGGGTCAATTCACCCCTCCACTTT. As protein: CASSLYPGVNSPLHF.

As DNA, the CDR3 is TGTGCCAGCAGTGACTCGAGTCGTAGCGGCCCGGGCCTAGATGAGCAGTTCTTC. Amino acids: CASSDSSRSGPGLDEQFF. This rearrangement joins TRBV6-4 to TRBJ2-1; D might be TRBD2 (6 bases). The CDR3 extends over 18 amino acids. CDR1 and CDR2 (germline): MRHNA, SNTAGT. Deletions cut 0 bases from V and 8 bases from J, with 23 bases between.

This clone was observed once. This rearrangement joins TRBV3-1 (or the pseudogene TRBV3-2) to TRBJ2-1; the match to TRBD2 covers 14 bases. Germline values: CDR1 LGHDT, CDR2 YNNKEL (reference sequence). The CDR3 contains 16 residues. Losses at the gene ends were 4 bases for V and 7 bases for J; bases not matched to a gene: 6. The CDR3 loop is CASSPRLAGGGNEQFF. The CDR3 nucleotides are TGTGCCAGCAGCCCACGACTAGCGGGAGGGGGTAATGAGCAGTTCTTC.

The rearrangement joins TRBV7-2 to TRBJ1-5, with D possibly being TRBD1 (6 bases). Germline V lookup: CDR1 SGHTA, CDR2 FQGNSA. V lost 4 bases, J lost 7 bases, and 14 bases lay in between. CDR3 length: 14 residues. CDR3 DNA sequence: TGTGCCAGCAGCTCACAACACGGGGGCCAGCCCCAGCATTTT. Translation: CASSSQHGGQPQHF.

This rearrangement joins TRBV19 to TRBJ1-5; D is perhaps TRBD1 (6 bases). The CDR3 has 14 residues. Trimming shortened V by 7 bases and J by 5 bases, and 15 bases separated the two germline ends. CDR1 is LNHDA and CDR2 is SQIVND in the germline V gene (reference sequence). The CDR3 loop is CASTLGQMYQPQHF. CDR3 DNA: TGTGCCAGTACCCTAGGACAGATGTATCAGCCCCAGCATTTT.